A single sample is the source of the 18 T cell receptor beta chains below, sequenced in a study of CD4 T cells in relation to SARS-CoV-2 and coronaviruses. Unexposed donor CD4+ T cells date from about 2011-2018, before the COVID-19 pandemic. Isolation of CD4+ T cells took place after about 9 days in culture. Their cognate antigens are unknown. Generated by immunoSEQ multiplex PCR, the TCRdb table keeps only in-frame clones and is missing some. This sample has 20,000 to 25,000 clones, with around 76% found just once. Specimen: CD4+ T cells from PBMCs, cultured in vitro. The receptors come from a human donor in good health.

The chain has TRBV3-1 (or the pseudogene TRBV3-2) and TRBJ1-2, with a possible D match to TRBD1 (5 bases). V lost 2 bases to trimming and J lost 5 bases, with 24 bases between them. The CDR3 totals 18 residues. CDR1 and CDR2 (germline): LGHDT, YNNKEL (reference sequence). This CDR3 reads CASSQSLSAPLGGYGYTF. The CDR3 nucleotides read TGTGCCAGCAGCCAATCCTTATCGGCCCCCCTCGGGGGTTATGGCTACACCTTC.

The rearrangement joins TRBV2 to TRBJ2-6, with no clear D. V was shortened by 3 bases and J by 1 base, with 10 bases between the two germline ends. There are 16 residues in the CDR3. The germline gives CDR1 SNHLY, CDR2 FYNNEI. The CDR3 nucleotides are TGTGCCAGCAGTGAGAACCTCGGGTCTGGGGCCAACGTCCTGACTTTC. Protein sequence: CASSENLGSGANVLTF.

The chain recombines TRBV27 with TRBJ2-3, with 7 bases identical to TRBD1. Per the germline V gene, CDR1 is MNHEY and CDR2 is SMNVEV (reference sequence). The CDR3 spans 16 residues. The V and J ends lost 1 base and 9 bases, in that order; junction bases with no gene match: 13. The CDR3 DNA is TGTGCCAGCAGTTTATTGTTGACAGGGATTAAGAAGACGCAGTATTTT. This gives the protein CASSLLLTGIKKTQYF.

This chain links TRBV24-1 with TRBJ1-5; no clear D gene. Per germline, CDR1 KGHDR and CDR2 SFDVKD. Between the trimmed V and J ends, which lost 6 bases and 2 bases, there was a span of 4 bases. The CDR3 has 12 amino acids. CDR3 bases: TGTGCCACCAGTTCAGGCAATCAGCCCCAGCATTTT. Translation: CATSSGNQPQHF.

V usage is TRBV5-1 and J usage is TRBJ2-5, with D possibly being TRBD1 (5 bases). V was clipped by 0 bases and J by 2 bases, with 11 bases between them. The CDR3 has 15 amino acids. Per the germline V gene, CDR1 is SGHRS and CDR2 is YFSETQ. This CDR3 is CASSLAPDTQETQYF. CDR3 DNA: TGCGCCAGCAGCTTGGCCCCGGACACACAAGAGACCCAGTACTTC.

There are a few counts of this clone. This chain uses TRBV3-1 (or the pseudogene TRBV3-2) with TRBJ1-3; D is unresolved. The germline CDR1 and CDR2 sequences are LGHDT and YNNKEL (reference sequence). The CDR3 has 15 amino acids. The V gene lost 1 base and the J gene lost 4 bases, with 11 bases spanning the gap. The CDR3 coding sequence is TGTGCCAGCAGCCAAGCCCCGGTCTCCGGAAACACCATATATTTT. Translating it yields CASSQAPVSGNTIYF.

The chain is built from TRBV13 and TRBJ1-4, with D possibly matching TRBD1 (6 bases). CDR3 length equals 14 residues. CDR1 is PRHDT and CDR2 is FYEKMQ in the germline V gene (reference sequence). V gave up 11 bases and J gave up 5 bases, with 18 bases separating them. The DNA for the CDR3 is TGTGCCTCGGCCGCCGACAGGTACAATGAAAAACTGTTTTTT. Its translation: CASAADRYNEKLFF. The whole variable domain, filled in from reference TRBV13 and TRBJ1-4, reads AAGVIQSPRHLIKEKRETATLKCYPIPRHDTVYWYQQGPGQDPQFLISFYEKMQSDKGSIPDRFSAQQFSDYHSELNMSSLELGDSALYFCASAADRYNEKLFFGSGTQLSVL.

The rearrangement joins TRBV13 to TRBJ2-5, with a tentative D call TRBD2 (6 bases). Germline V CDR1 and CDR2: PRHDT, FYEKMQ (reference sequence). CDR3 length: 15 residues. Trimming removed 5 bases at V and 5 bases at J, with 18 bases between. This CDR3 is CASSIRSGQRETQYF. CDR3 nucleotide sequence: TGTGCCAGCAGCATACGGAGCGGGCAGAGGGAGACCCAGTACTTC. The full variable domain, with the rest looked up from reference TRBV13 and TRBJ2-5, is AAGVIQSPRHLIKEKRETATLKCYPIPRHDTVYWYQQGPGQDPQFLISFYEKMQSDKGSIPDRFSAQQFSDYHSELNMSSLELGDSALYFCASSIRSGQRETQYFGPGTRLLVL.

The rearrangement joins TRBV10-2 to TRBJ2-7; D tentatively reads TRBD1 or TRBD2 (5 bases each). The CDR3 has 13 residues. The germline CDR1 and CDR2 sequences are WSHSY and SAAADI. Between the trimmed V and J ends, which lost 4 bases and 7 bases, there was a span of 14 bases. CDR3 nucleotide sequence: TGCGCCAGCAGTGTGAGGGGAAGGGATGAGCAGTACTTC. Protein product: CASSVRGRDEQYF.

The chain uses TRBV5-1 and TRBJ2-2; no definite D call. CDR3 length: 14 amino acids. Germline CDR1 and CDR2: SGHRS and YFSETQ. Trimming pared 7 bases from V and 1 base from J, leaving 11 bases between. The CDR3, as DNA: TGCGCCAGCGGGTCGCCCGGGAACACCGGGGAGCTGTTTTTT. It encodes CASGSPGNTGELFF.

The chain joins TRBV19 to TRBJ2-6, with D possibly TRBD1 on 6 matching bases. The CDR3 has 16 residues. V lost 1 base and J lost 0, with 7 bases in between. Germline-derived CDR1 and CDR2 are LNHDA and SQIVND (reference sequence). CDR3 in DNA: TGTGCCAGTAGTATAGCACAGGGCTCTGGGGCCAACGTCCTGACTTTC. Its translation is CASSIAQGSGANVLTF.

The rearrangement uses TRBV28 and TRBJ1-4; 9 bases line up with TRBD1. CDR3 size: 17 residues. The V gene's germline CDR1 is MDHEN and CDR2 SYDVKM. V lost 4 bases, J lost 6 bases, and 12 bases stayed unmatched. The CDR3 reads CASSSQVPGTGHEKLFF. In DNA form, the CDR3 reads TGTGCCAGCAGTTCCCAAGTCCCCGGGACAGGGCATGAAAAACTGTTTTTT.

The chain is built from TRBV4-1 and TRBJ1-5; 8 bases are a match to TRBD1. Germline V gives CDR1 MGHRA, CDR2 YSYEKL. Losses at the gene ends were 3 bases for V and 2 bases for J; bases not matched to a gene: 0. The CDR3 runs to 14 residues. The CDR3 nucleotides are TGCGCCAGCAGCCAGACAGGGGGCAATCAGCCCCAGCATTTT. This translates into CASSQTGGNQPQHF.

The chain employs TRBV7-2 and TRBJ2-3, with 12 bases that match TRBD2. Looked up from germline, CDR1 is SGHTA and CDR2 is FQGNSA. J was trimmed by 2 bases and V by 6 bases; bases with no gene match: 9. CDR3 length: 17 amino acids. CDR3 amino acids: CASRKTLAGGFTDTQYF. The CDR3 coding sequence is TGTGCCAGCAGAAAAACACTAGCGGGAGGCTTCACAGATACGCAGTATTTT.

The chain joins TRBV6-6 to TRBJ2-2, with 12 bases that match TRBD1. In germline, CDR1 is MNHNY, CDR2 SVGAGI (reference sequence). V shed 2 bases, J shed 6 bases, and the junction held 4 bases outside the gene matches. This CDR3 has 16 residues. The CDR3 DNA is TGTGCCAGCAGTTACCGGGACAGGGGGCGTCCCGGGGAGCTGTTTTTT. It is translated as CASSYRDRGRPGELFF.

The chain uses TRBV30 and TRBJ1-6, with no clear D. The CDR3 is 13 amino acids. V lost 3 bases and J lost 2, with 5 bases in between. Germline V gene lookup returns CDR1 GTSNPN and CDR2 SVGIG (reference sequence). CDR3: CAWRAAYNSPLHF. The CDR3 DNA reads TGTGCCTGGAGGGCAGCCTATAATTCACCCCTCCACTTT.

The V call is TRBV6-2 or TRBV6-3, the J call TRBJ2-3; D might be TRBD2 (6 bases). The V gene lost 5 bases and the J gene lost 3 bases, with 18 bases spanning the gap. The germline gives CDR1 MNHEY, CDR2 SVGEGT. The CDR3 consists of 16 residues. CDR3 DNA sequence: TGTGCCAGCAGTCCCCCCCCGGGGGAAGGAACAGATACGCAGTATTTT. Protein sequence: CASSPPPGEGTDTQYF.

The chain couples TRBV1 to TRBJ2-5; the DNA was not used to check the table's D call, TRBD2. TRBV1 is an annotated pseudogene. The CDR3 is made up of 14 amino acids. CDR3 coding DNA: TGCACCAGCCGCCCGAGCGGAGGGTCCTCGACCCAGTACTTC. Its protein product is CTSRPSGGSSTQYF.